The 12 T cell receptor beta chains in this list originate from one sample, sequenced in a study of a mutant IDH1 vaccine in newly diagnosed glioma (dated by TCRdb to 2020 to 2023). These receptors' targets are unknown. The library was made by the immunoSEQ multiplex PCR assay. The source is immuneACCESS, and TCRdb retained only in-frame sequences with V and J called. Part of the clones is not carried over; for the studies checked, unresolved V genes explain less than half of this, and the remainder is unexplained. This sample lists tens of thousands of clones; around 80% were detected once. The top ten constitute around 5.3% of the sample. What this sample's time point label stands for: week 5, during vaccination. Every vaccine dose consisted of 300 ug of a 20-mer mutant IDH1 peptide in Montanide, administered subcutaneously together with topical imiquimod. Material: PBMCs, obtained from a glioma patient whose treatment included an IDH1 peptide vaccine. Receptors originate from a man between 45 and 60 years old with glioma.

This clone was seen a handful of times. The rearrangement joins TRBV6-1 to TRBJ1-4; D may be TRBD1 (5 bases). The CDR3 extends over 14 amino acids. Germline V gives CDR1 MNHNS, CDR2 SASEGT. V was clipped by 6 bases and J by 7 bases, with 15 bases between them. Here the CDR3 reads CASRLQVPGEKLFF. Here the CDR3 DNA reads TGTGCCAGCAGATTACAGGTCCCTGGTGAAAAACTGTTTTTT.

V and J are TRBV19 and TRBJ2-2; weak D call: TRBD1 (6 bases). Germline CDR1 LNHDA, CDR2 SQIVND (reference sequence). Trimming removed 10 bases from V and 3 bases from J, with 15 bases in between. The length of the CDR3 is 14 residues. The CDR3 here is CATAYPGDTGELFF. The CDR3 DNA reads as TGTGCCACCGCTTATCCAGGGGACACCGGGGAGCTGTTTTTT.

The chain is built from TRBV6-5 and TRBJ1-1; D remains unclear. The germline V and J ends were trimmed by 6 bases and 1 base, with 6 bases remaining between them. The germline V gene encodes CDR1 MNHEY and CDR2 SVGAGI. The CDR3 totals 12 residues. The DNA of the CDR3 is TGTGCCAGCAGAGTTGGGAACACTGAAGCTTTCTTT. Translating gives CASRVGNTEAFF.

The genes are TRBV5-1 and TRBJ2-3; D is unclear. V dropped 2 bases and J dropped 3 bases, with 10 bases sitting between them. Looked up from germline, CDR1 is SGHRS and CDR2 is YFSETQ. CDR3 length: 14 amino acids. The CDR3 DNA reads as TGCGCCAGCAGCTTTGAGCTTTTAACAGATACGCAGTATTTT. It codes for CASSFELLTDTQYF.

The rearrangement joins TRBV19 to TRBJ2-7; 8 positions agree with TRBD2. The germline gives CDR1 LNHDA, CDR2 SQIVND (reference sequence). V lost 4 bases to trimming and J lost 3 bases; unmatched junction nucleotides: 8. The CDR3 covers 15 residues. CDR3 nucleotides: TGTGCCAGTAGTAGGGGGACTAGAAACGGCTACGAGCAGTACTTC. This translates into CASSRGTRNGYEQYF.

The rearrangement joins TRBV4-1 to TRBJ1-5, with D tentatively TRBD1 (5 bases). The CDR3 sequence is 15 residues long. Trimming pared 0 bases from V and 4 bases from J, leaving 10 bases between. CDR1 is MGHRA, CDR2 YSYEKL, per germline. DNA of the CDR3: TGCGCCAGCAGCCAAGAACCGCAGGGAAATCAGCCCCAGCATTTT. Its protein product is CASSQEPQGNQPQHF.

This clone was seen more than once but under ten times. This sequence joins TRBV28 and TRBJ2-2, with D possibly TRBD1 on 5 matching bases. CDR1 and CDR2 (germline): MDHEN, SYDVKM. This CDR3 region has 15 residues. Trimming stripped 2 bases from V and 0 bases from J, with 7 bases between. In nucleotides, the CDR3 is TGTGCCAGCAGTTTAGGGGCCGCGAACACCGGGGAGCTGTTTTTT. Translated, it gives CASSLGAANTGELFF.

The V gene is TRBV4-1, the J gene TRBJ1-5; D is ambiguous. This CDR3 contains 17 residues. Germline-derived CDR1 and CDR2 are MGHRA and YSYEKL. V lost 2 bases to trimming and J lost 1 base, with 15 bases between them. CDR3 DNA sequence: TGCGCCAGCAGCCAAAGGATTAGTACGGGAAGCAATCAGCCCCAGCATTTT. It yields the protein CASSQRISTGSNQPQHF.

CDR3 loop: CASSVGDRGAFF. CDR3 bases: TGTGCCAGCAGTGTTGGGGACCGAGGAGCTTTCTTT. The V gene is TRBV28, the J gene TRBJ1-1; possibly TRBD1 for D (5 bases). Trimming removed 5 bases from V and 10 bases from J, with 14 bases in between. CDR3 size: 12 residues. Germline V gives CDR1 MDHEN, CDR2 SYDVKM.

The CDR3 region has the DNA TGTGCCAGCTCTAGCGGGGGGCCAGGCACCGGGGAGCTGTTTTTT. It yields the protein CASSSGGPGTGELFF. The chain joins TRBV11-2 to TRBJ2-2; 11 bases map to TRBD2. Germline V gives CDR1 SGHAT, CDR2 FQNNGV. V was pared by 8 bases and J by 4 bases, with 6 bases of the junction left unmatched. This CDR3 has 15 residues.

The rearrangement uses TRBV10-3 and TRBJ2-1; D is uncertain. V shed 3 bases and J shed 4 bases, with 19 bases lying between them. The CDR3 is made up of 17 amino acids. Per the germline V gene, CDR1 is ENHRY and CDR2 is SYGVKD. Here the CDR3 DNA reads TGTGCCATCAGTGACAACCAGCTAGTGGTCGGGTACAATGAGCAGTTCTTC. Its protein is CAISDNQLVVGYNEQFF.

The chain carries TRBV28 and TRBJ2-7; D might be TRBD2 (6 bases). Trimming cost V 5 bases and J 0 bases, with 20 bases left between them. The CDR3 contains 17 residues. Germline V CDR1 and CDR2: MDHEN, SYDVKM. DNA for the CDR3: TGTGCCAGCAGTCCCTCATACCGGGACTTAAGCTCCTACGAGCAGTACTTC. Translated: CASSPSYRDLSSYEQYF.